This TCR beta chain is drawn from a study of T cells in Graves' hyperthyroidism and ophthalmopathy. In the study overall: Prior to any treatment, at the point of initial diagnosis, peripheral blood was collected.

This clonotype was recorded many times. The PBMCs studied were ones that came from approximately 9.9 ml fresh peripheral blood. TCR beta CDR3 region amplification was performed from RNA transcripts. Carried out on the TCR CDR3, a first-round RT-PCR used the HTBI primer set. TCRdb analysed the multiplex PCR reads with MiXCR anew, one entry per CDR3 protein. This table holds about 300,000 distinct CDR3 sequences, approximately 18% found once. Germline CDR1 GTSNPN, CDR2 SVGIG (reference sequence). The CDR3 covers 16 residues. After removal of 2 bases from V and 6 bases from J, the junction contained 7 bases not matched to a gene.

This clonotype was obtained from a man aged 50 to 59 with Graves' ophthalmopathy. The J gene is TRBJ2-2, the V gene TRBV30, with 12 bases aligning to TRBD2. The specimen sequenced was blood. CDR3 region: CAWSTLAGGPSGELFF. In DNA, the CDR3 is TGTGCCTGGAGTACTCTAGCGGGAGGGCCATCCGGGGAGCTGTTTTTT. Supplemented by reference TRBV30 and TRBJ2-2, the full variable domain reads SQTIHQWPATLVQPVGSPLSLECTVEGTSNPNLYWYRQAAGRGLQLLFYSVGIGQISSEVPQNLSASRPQDRQFILSSKKLLLSDSGFYLCAWSTLAGGPSGELFFGEGSRLTVL.